This TCR beta chain was documented in a study of T cell repertoires in cytomegalovirus infection. Study-wide background: As its CMV epitopes, the study selected recently identified HLA-C-restricted and well-studied HLA-B-restricted targets. Indications came from public TCR beta signatures; they pointed to CMV infection and to a matching HLA type. Study-level findings and limits: HLA-C-restricted TCR beta clonotypes specific for CMV led the ex vivo response.

TCRdb processed the reads anew with MiXCR; each CDR3 protein has one entry. The table has roughly 110,000 distinct CDR3 sequences, about 30% seen once. This clonotype has just a few counts. Its target is not known. This TCR came from a human donor in good health (CMV status not recorded). Some clones in this sample may be carry-over from other donors' samples. Material: CD8+ T cells from cultured PBMCs, obtained from culture after CMV antigen stimulation.

The CDR3 loop is CASSLATGNEQFF. CDR3 DNA: TGTGCCAGCAGCCTAGCGACGGGGAATGAGCAGTTCTTC. The V and J genes are TRBV11-2 and TRBJ2-1; D perhaps matches TRBD2 (6 bases). Germline assignment: CDR1 SGHAT and CDR2 FQNNGV. The CDR3 covers 13 residues. V lost 5 bases to trimming and J lost 7 bases, with 12 bases between them.